This T cell receptor beta chain was observed in a study of cytotoxic CD8 clonotypes in ibrutinib-treated CLL. Notes on the study in general: In sustained-remission versus progressing patients, sampling times differed. Measured clonality at baseline was greater than in age-matched healthy donors and tracked with circulating CD8+ T-cell counts.

Here immunoSEQ multiplex PCR was the method, and the copy in TCRdb shows in-frame clones only, minus some. This table holds around 50,000 clones, roughly 50% found once. V was pared by 4 bases and J by 4 bases, with 20 bases between. The CDR3 loop spans 17 amino acids. CDR1 and CDR2 (germline): SGDLS, YYNGEE. For this clone: Antigen: not known.

The source was PBMCs, collected after 24 months of ibrutinib treatment. This TCR was recovered from a human donor with chronic lymphocytic leukemia. The chain links TRBV9 to TRBJ2-2; perhaps TRBD1 as D (8 bases). The CDR3 reads CASSPWTGTISTGELFF. CDR3 DNA sequence: TGTGCCAGCAGCCCCTGGACAGGGACTATCAGCACCGGGGAGCTGTTTTTT.